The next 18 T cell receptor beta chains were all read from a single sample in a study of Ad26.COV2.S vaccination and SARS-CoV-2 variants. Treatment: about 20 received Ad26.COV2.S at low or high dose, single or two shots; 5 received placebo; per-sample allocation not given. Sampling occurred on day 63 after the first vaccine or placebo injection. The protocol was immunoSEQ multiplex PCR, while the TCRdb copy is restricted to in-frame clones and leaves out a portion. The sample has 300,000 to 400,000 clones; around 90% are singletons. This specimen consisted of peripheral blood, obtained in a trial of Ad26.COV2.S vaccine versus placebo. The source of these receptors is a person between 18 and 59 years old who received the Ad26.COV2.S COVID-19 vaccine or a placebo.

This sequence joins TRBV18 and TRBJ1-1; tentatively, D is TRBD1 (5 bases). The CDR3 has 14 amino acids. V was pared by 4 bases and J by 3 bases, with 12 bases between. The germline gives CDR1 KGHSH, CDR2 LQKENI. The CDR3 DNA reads TGTGCCAGCTCACTGGGGGGGGATTACACTGAAGCTTTCTTT. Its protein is CASSLGGDYTEAFF. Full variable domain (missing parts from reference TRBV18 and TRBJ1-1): NAGVMQNPRHLVRRRGQEARLRCSPMKGHSHVYWYRQLPEEGLKFMVYLQKENIIDESGMPKERFSAEFPKEGPSILRIQQVVRGDSAAYFCASSLGGDYTEAFFGQGTRLTVV.

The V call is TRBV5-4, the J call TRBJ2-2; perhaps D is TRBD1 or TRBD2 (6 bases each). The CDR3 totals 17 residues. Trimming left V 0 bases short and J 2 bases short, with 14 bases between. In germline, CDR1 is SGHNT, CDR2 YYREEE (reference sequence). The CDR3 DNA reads TGTGCCAGCAGCTTGGATCTTTCGGGGGCCAACACCGGGGAGCTGTTTTTT. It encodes CASSLDLSGANTGELFF. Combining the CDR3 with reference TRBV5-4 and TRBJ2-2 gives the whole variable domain ETGVTQSPTHLIKTRGQQVTLRCSSQSGHNTVSWYQQALGQGPQFIFQYYREEENGRGNFPPRFSGLQFPNYSSELNVNALELDDSALYLCASSLDLSGANTGELFFGEGSRLTVL.

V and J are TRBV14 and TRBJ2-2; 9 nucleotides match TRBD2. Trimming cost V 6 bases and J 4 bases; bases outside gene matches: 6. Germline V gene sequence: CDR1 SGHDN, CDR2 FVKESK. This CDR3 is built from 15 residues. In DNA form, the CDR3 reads TGTGCCAGCAGGAGCCTAGCGGGAAGCACCGGGGAGCTGTTTTTT. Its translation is CASRSLAGSTGELFF.

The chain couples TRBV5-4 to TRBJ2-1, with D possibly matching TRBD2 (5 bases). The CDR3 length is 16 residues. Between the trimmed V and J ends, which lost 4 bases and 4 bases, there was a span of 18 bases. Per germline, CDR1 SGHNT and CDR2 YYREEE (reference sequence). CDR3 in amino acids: CASSNNTRAGYNEQFF. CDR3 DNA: TGTGCCAGCAGCAATAATACTAGGGCCGGATACAATGAGCAGTTCTTC.

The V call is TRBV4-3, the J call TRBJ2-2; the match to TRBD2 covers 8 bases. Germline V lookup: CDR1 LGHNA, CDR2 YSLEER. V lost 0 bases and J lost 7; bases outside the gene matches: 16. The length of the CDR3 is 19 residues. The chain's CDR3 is CASSQDIVPRAGADGELFF. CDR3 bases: TGCGCCAGCAGCCAAGATATCGTCCCCCGAGCGGGAGCTGACGGGGAGCTGTTTTTT.

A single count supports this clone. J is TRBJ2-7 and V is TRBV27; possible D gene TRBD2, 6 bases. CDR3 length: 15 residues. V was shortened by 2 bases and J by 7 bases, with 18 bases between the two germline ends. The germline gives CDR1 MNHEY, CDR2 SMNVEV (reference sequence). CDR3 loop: CASSLTREPGGEQYF. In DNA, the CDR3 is TGTGCCAGCAGTTTAACGAGGGAGCCCGGAGGGGAGCAGTACTTC.

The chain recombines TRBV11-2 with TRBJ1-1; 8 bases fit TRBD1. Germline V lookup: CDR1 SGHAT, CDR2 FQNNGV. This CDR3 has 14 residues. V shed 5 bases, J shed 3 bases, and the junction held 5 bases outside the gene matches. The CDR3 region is CASSNQGADTEAFF. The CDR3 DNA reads TGTGCCAGCAGCAACCAGGGGGCGGACACTGAAGCTTTCTTT.

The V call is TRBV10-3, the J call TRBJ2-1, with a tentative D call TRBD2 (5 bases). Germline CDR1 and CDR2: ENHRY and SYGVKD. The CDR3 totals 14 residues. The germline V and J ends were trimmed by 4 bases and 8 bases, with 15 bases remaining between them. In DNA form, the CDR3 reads TGTGCCATCAGTGGAACCCCCGGGAATGATGAGCAGTTCTTC. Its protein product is CAISGTPGNDEQFF.

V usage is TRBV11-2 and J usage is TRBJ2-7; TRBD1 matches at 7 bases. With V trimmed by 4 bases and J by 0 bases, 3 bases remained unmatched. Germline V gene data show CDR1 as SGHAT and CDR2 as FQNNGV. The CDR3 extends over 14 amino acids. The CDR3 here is CASSSQGISYEQYF. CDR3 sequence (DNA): TGTGCCAGCAGCTCACAGGGGATCTCCTACGAGCAGTACTTC.

CDR3 loop: CASIQLLNTEAFF. DNA for the CDR3: TGTGCCAGCATTCAACTCCTGAACACTGAAGCTTTCTTT. This chain connects TRBV12-3 or TRBV12-4 to TRBJ1-1; no definite D call. V dropped 7 bases and J dropped 0 bases, with 9 bases sitting between them. The length of the CDR3 is 13 residues.

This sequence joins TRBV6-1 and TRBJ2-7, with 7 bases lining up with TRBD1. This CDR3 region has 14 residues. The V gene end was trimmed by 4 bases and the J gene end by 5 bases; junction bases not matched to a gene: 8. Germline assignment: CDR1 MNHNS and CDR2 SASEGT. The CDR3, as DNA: TGTGCCAGCAGTGCCTCCGGGACAGAAAACGAGCAGTACTTC. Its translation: CASSASGTENEQYF.

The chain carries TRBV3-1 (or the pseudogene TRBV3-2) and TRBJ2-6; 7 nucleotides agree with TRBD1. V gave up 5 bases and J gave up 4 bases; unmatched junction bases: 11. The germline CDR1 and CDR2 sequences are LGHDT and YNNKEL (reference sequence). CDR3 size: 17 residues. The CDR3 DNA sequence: TGTGCCAGCAGCTATGGGGGCAGGGGGAGAGGGGCCAACGTCCTGACTTTC. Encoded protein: CASSYGGRGRGANVLTF.

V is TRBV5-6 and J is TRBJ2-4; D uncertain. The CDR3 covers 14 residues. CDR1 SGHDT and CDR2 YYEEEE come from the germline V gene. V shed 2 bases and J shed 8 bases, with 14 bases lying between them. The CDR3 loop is CASSFGRYGDIQYF. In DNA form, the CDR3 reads TGTGCCAGCAGCTTCGGCAGGTATGGTGACATTCAGTACTTC. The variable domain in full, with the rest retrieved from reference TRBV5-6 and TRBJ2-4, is DAGVTQSPTHLIKTRGQQVTLRCSPKSGHDTVSWYQQALGQGPQFIFQYYEEEERQRGNFPDRFSGHQFPNYSSELNVNALLLGDSALYLCASSFGRYGDIQYFGAGTRLSVL.

CDR3 protein: CASSQPGRGGTEAFF. The CDR3 DNA is TGTGCCAGCAGCCAACCCGGCAGGGGAGGAACTGAAGCTTTCTTT. This chain uses TRBV3-1 (or the pseudogene TRBV3-2) with TRBJ1-1; tentatively, D is TRBD1 (6 bases). Trimming stripped 2 bases from V and 5 bases from J, with 15 bases between. Germline V lookup: CDR1 LGHDT, CDR2 YNNKEL (reference sequence). The CDR3 covers 15 residues.

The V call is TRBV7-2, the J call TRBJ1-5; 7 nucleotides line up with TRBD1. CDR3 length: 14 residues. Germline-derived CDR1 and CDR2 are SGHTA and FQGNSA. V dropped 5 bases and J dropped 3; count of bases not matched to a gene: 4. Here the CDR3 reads CASSTGQYNQPQHF. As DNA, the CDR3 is TGTGCCAGCAGCACGGGACAGTACAATCAGCCCCAGCATTTT.

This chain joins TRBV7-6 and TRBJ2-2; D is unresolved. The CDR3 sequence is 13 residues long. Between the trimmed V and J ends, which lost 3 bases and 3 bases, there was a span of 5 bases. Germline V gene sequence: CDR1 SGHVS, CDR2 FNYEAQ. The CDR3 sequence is CASSFTDTGELFF. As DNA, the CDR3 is TGTGCCAGCAGCTTTACAGACACCGGGGAGCTGTTTTTT.

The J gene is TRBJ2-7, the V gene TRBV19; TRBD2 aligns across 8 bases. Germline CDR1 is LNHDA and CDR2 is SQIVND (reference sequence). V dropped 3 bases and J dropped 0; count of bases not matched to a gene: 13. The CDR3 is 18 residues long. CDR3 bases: TGTGCCAGTAGTATTGGGACTAGGGGGTTCGGGAGCTCCTACGAGCAGTACTTC. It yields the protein CASSIGTRGFGSSYEQYF.

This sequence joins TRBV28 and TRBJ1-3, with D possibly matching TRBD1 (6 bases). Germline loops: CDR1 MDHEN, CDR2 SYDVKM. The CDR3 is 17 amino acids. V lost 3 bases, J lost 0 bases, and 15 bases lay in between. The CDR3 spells CASSFPGQPASGNTIYF. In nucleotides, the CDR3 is TGTGCCAGCAGTTTCCCTGGACAGCCCGCCTCTGGAAACACCATATATTTT.